Presented here are 9 T cell receptor beta chains from one specimen sequenced in a study of T cell responses to AZD1222 COVID-19 vaccine. Assay: immunoSEQ multiplex PCR; the TCRdb copy retains only in-frame clones and omits some. The profile shows about 84,000 clones, roughly 85% of them singletons. Source: peripheral blood, taken on day 0 of AZD1222 vaccination. These receptors were obtained from an adult in good health.

The chain carries TRBV4-1 and TRBJ1-1; 8 positions agree with TRBD1. CDR3 size: 16 residues. J lost 0 bases, V lost 0 bases, and 3 bases had no gene match. Germline CDR1 reads MGHRA; CDR2 reads YSYEKL. The CDR3 coding sequence is TGCGCCAGCAGCCAAGACCGGACAGGGCTGAACACTGAAGCTTTCTTT. As protein: CASSQDRTGLNTEAFF.

The genes are TRBV6-1 and TRBJ1-2; maybe TRBD1 (6 bases). This CDR3 spans 18 amino acids. The V gene's germline CDR1 is MNHNS and CDR2 SASEGT. V was pared by 4 bases and J by 8 bases, with 29 bases between. The CDR3 nucleotides are TGTGCCAGCAGTGTCAATAACATAAGGGGGACATCCTCGAAGGGCTACACCTTC. This gives the protein CASSVNNIRGTSSKGYTF.

The chain carries TRBV27 and TRBJ2-5; D may match TRBD1 or TRBD2 (5 bases each). Germline V gives CDR1 MNHEY, CDR2 SMNVEV (reference sequence). V lost 0 bases, J lost 5 bases, and 22 bases lay in between. The CDR3 loop spans 18 amino acids. CDR3 nucleotide sequence: TGTGCCAGCAGTTTATCAACCGAACCGGGGCTAGAGTGGGAGACCCAGTACTTC. Its protein product is CASSLSTEPGLEWETQYF.

This chain connects TRBV6-2 or TRBV6-3 to TRBJ1-5, with 7 bases identical to TRBD1. The germline V gene has CDR1 MNHEY and CDR2 SVGEGT. Trimming at V came to 5 bases and at J to 0 bases, leaving 7 bases not matched to a gene. The length of the CDR3 is 16 residues. Here the CDR3 reads CASSTVTGYSNQPQHF. In DNA form, the CDR3 reads TGTGCCAGCAGTACTGTGACAGGGTATAGCAATCAGCCCCAGCATTTT.

The chain carries TRBV6-5 and TRBJ1-3; unclear D gene. V dropped 1 base and J dropped 0 bases, with 4 bases sitting between them. This CDR3 is built from 14 residues. CDR1 is MNHEY and CDR2 is SVGAGI in the germline V gene. The CDR3 loop is CASSYYSSGNTIYF. The CDR3 DNA sequence: TGTGCCAGCAGTTACTACAGCTCTGGAAACACCATATATTTT.

This chain connects TRBV7-8 to TRBJ2-6; D is ambiguous. CDR3 length equals 17 residues. V dropped 1 base and J dropped 0 bases, with 10 bases sitting between them. CDR1 and CDR2 (germline): SGHVS, FQNEAQ. CDR3 amino acids: CASSLEYPVSGANVLTF. CDR3 nucleotides: TGTGCCAGCAGCTTAGAGTATCCGGTCTCTGGGGCCAACGTCCTGACTTTC.

The gene calls are TRBV2 and TRBJ1-1; 7 positions agree with TRBD1. V shed 4 bases and J 2 bases; nucleotides not matched to a gene: 7. The V gene's germline CDR1 is SNHLY and CDR2 FYNNEI. The length of the CDR3 is 15 residues. In DNA, the CDR3 is TGTGCCAGCAGTGTCGAAAACAGGGGAAACACTGAAGCTTTCTTT. Protein sequence: CASSVENRGNTEAFF.

The rearrangement links TRBV10-2 to TRBJ1-1, with a tentative D call TRBD1 (6 bases). The CDR3 extends over 12 amino acids. In germline, CDR1 is WSHSY, CDR2 SAAADI. Between the trimmed V and J ends, which lost 7 bases and 4 bases, there was a span of 10 bases. The CDR3 nucleotides read TGCGCCAGCACCCGGGGGCTCACTGAAGCTTTCTTT. This translates into CASTRGLTEAFF.

The rearrangement uses TRBV29-1 and TRBJ2-1; D possibly corresponds to TRBD2 (6 bases). CDR1 SQVTM and CDR2 ANQGSEA come from the germline V gene. The length of the CDR3 is 16 residues. V lost 4 bases and J lost 3, with 19 bases in between. In DNA, the CDR3 is TGCAGCGTTGCCTCTCGCGGGACGGAGAACTACAATGAGCAGTTCTTC. It encodes CSVASRGTENYNEQFF.